This TCR beta chain is from a study of T cell responses to AZD1222 COVID-19 vaccine. The V end was cut by 0 bases, the J end by 5 bases, with 13 bases between. Germline V lookup: CDR1 LGHNA, CDR2 YSLEER. This CDR3 comprises 15 residues. Of note for this clone: As yet, its antigen is unknown.

Libraries were prepared by immunoSEQ multiplex PCR; TCRdb keeps only in-frame clonotypes and omits some of them. This table holds 75,000 to 100,000 clones, 90% to 95% found once. Study conclusions and caveats: It was only a handful of AZD1222 recipients who were seropositive at baseline.

This sequence joins TRBV4-3 and TRBJ1-1, with D possibly matching TRBD1 (5 bases). The clonotype was recovered from an adult in good health. The sequencing used peripheral blood, collected on day 0 of AZD1222 vaccination. In DNA, the CDR3 is TGCGCCAGCAGCCAAGATGTAAAGGGGCGGACTGAAGCTTTCTTT. It codes for CASSQDVKGRTEAFF.